Listed below are T cell receptor beta chains from one sample, sequenced in a study of cytomegalovirus exposure and HLA in healthy donors. The protocol was immunoSEQ multiplex PCR, while the TCRdb copy is restricted to in-frame clones and leaves out a portion. The sample has under 110,000 clones, approximately 89% seen once; the top ten hold about 4.3%. The specimen sequenced was PBMCs. Receptor source: a man younger than 45 in good health and CMV-seronegative. Both conserved end residues are part of each CDR3. Each record gives: V gene, J gene, clone size, D gene, CDR3 protein, CDR3 DNA. A D gene is named only where the DNA matches it firmly. Clone size is shown for a subset of rows, as once, few, many or a class of expanded clone.

TRBV4-1	TRBJ2-7	-	TRBD2	CASSQESSGRAYEQYF	TGCGCCAGCAGCCAGGAGTCTAGCGGGAGGGCCTACGAGCAGTACTTC
TRBV23-1	TRBJ1-2	-	-	CASSPYRVYNYGYTF	TGCGCCAGCAGTCCCTACCGGGTTTATAACTATGGCTACACCTTC
TRBV7-9	TRBJ2-3	-	-	CASGLYGASTDTQYF	TGTGCCAGCGGATTATACGGAGCTAGCACAGATACGCAGTATTTT
TRBV10-3	TRBJ2-3	-	-	CASTGISTDTQYF	TGTGCCAGCACAGGGATTAGCACAGATACGCAGTATTTT
TRBV27	TRBJ1-4	-	-	CASSPAGEKLFF	TGTGCCAGCTCCCCGGCGGGTGAAAAACTGTTTTTT
TRBV2	TRBJ2-2	-	TRBD2	CASKRDSNTGELFF	TGTGCCAGCAAGCGGGACTCGAACACCGGGGAGCTGTTTTTT
TRBV30	TRBJ2-7	-	-	CAWSDLQGSPPSEQYF	TGTGCCTGGAGTGACCTACAGGGTAGTCCTCCCTCCGAGCAGTACTTC
TRBV7-2	TRBJ2-7	-	-	CASSLAGLSYEQYF	TGTGCCAGCAGCTTGGCAGGCCTCTCCTACGAGCAGTACTTC
TRBV7-3	TRBJ2-5	-	-	CASSPRGALVEETQYF	TGTGCCAGCAGCCCCCGCGGGGCTTTGGTTGAAGAGACCCAGTACTTC
TRBV5-1	TRBJ2-7	-	TRBD1	CASRADRNRDPRYF	TGCGCCAGCAGGGCGGACAGGAACCGGGACCCTCGGTACTTC
TRBV18	TRBJ2-7	-	TRBD1	CASSLTGDSYEQYF	TGTGCCAGCTCACTTACAGGGGATTCCTACGAGCAGTACTTC
TRBV10-3	TRBJ2-7	-	TRBD2	CAIGGGQGRSSYEQYF	TGTGCCATCGGCGGGGGGCAGGGGCGAAGTTCCTACGAGCAGTACTTC
TRBV5-4	TRBJ1-6	-	-	CASSLPGNYSPLHF	TGTGCCAGCAGCTTACCGGGAAATTATTCTCCCCTCCACTTT
TRBV7-2	TRBJ2-5	-	TRBD1	CASKVQGALGETQYF	TGTGCCAGCAAGGTACAGGGGGCGCTTGGAGAGACCCAGTACTTC
TRBV28	TRBJ2-1	-	-	CASSRLGKQFF	TGTGCCAGCAGTCGCCTCGGGAAGCAGTTCTTC
TRBV5-6	TRBJ1-5	few	-	CASSFGTGRNQPQHF	TGTGCCAGCAGCTTTGGAACGGGGAGGAATCAGCCCCAGCATTTT
TRBV18	TRBJ1-1	-	-	CASSLFTNTEAFF	TGTGCCAGCTCATTGTTCACAAATACTGAAGCTTTCTTT
TRBV29-1	TRBJ2-1	-	TRBD2	CSVGIAGGPGEQFF	TGCAGCGTTGGAATAGCGGGAGGGCCAGGTGAGCAGTTCTTC
TRBV4-1	TRBJ1-2	once	-	CASSQEGGVMANYGYTF	TGCGCCAGCAGCCAAGAGGGAGGAGTGATGGCTAACTATGGCTACACCTTC
TRBV28	TRBJ1-5	few	-	CASSSQGTNQPQHF	TGTGCCAGCAGTTCCCAGGGGACAAATCAGCCCCAGCATTTT
TRBV29-1	TRBJ1-1	-	-	CSLSRGRTEAFF	TGCAGCCTATCCCGAGGTAGGACTGAAGCTTTCTTT
TRBV5-6	TRBJ1-6	-	-	CASSQTGNSPLHF	TGTGCCAGCAGCCAAACAGGGAACTCACCCCTCCACTTT
TRBV5-5	TRBJ2-5	-	TRBD1	CASSLGDRGHQETQYF	TGTGCCAGCAGCTTGGGAGACAGGGGGCATCAAGAGACCCAGTACTTC
TRBV7-9	TRBJ2-1	-	TRBD2	CASSLELAGYNEQFF	TGTGCCAGCAGCTTAGAACTAGCGGGGTACAATGAGCAGTTCTTC
TRBV7-9	TRBJ2-5	-	TRBD2	CASSLAGGLTETQYF	TGTGCCAGCAGTTTAGCGGGGGGACTGACAGAGACCCAGTACTTC
TRBV7-6	TRBJ1-1	-	TRBD1	CASSRGPLYQGNTEAFF	TGTGCCAGCAGTAGGGGGCCGCTCTACCAGGGGAACACTGAAGCTTTCTTT
TRBV19	TRBJ2-1	-	TRBD2	CASRRLAGTGGNEQFF	TGTGCCAGTAGAAGACTAGCGGGAACTGGGGGCAATGAGCAGTTCTTC
TRBV7-6	TRBJ2-7	-	TRBD2	CASSLGGRRTDEQYF	TGTGCCAGCAGCTTAGGCGGGAGAAGGACGGACGAGCAGTACTTC
TRBV27	TRBJ2-7	-	-	CASSFVPGETYEQYF	TGTGCCAGCAGTTTTGTGCCGGGAGAAACCTACGAGCAGTACTTC
TRBV4-3	TRBJ2-3	-	TRBD2	CASSQEGTNTDTQYF	TGCGCCAGCAGCCAAGAGGGGACTAACACAGATACGCAGTATTTT
TRBV19	TRBJ2-3	-	-	CASSPLLGDTQYF	TGTGCCAGTAGTCCGCTACTAGGGGATACGCAGTATTTT
TRBV21-1	TRBJ2-7	-	-	CASSKVKDSETYEQYF	TGTGCCAGCAGCAAAGTAAAGGACAGTGAGACCTACGAGCAGTACTTC
TRBV5-4	TRBJ2-7	-	-	CASSQTAYEQYF	TGTGCCAGCAGCCAAACAGCCTACGAGCAGTACTTC
TRBV28	TRBJ1-2	-	TRBD1	CASSFERQGYGYTF	TGTGCCAGCAGTTTCGAAAGACAGGGGTATGGCTACACCTTC
TRBV19	TRBJ1-5	-	TRBD1	CASTLQGGGQPQHF	TGTGCCAGTACCCTGCAGGGGGGCGGACAGCCCCAGCATTTT
TRBV6-5	TRBJ2-2	-	-	CASSYGGIEAGELFF	TGTGCCAGCAGTTACGGGGGCATCGAAGCCGGGGAGCTGTTTTTT
TRBV20-1	TRBJ2-5	-	-	CSAAYQETQYF	TGCAGTGCTGCGTACCAAGAGACCCAGTACTTC
TRBV19	TRBJ1-2	-	-	CASSPRQYYGYTF	TGTGCCAGTAGTCCACGACAGTACTATGGCTACACCTTC
TRBV6-5	TRBJ1-1	-	-	CASIRGGANTEAFF	TGTGCCAGCATTAGGGGGGGGGCGAACACTGAAGCTTTCTTT
TRBV5-4	TRBJ2-7	-	TRBD1	CASTRDRAYEQYF	TGTGCCAGCACGAGGGACAGGGCCTACGAGCAGTACTTC
TRBV5-6	TRBJ1-3	-	-	CASSLSHSGNTIYF	TGTGCCAGCAGCTTGTCCCACTCTGGAAACACCATATATTTT
TRBV4-1	TRBJ2-1	-	-	CASSQGQGGYNEQFF	TGCGCCAGCAGCCAAGGGCAGGGGGGTTACAATGAGCAGTTCTTC